The 11 T cell receptor beta chains reported below all come from one sample, sequenced in a study of naive and memory T cell subsets (dated by TCRdb to 2016 to 2017). For whole blood analysis, over 2 ml of peripheral blood was collected from healthy adult volunteers into Tempus tubes, and RNA was extracted following the manufacturer's instructions. Receptors were amplified or captured by 5' RACE. Sequencing relied on an Illumina MiSeq. TCR RNA was reverse transcribed with SuperScript IV using alpha and beta constant region primers for the blood and skin samples. Using fastp trimming at Q25 and MiXCR clonotype assembly, TCRdb reanalyzed the public sequencing data and kept in-frame beta chains. Each entry is one CDR3 protein sequence, shown with its most common DNA and genes. This sample has some 22,000 distinct CDR3 sequences in its table, and 4% to 5% of those were observed once. The ten most abundant clones make up 7.8% of the sample.

These receptors were obtained from a male donor in good health.

This clonotype appeared many times. This sequence joins TRBV7-8 and TRBJ1-3; D perhaps matches TRBD1 (6 bases). Per the germline V gene, CDR1 is SGHVS and CDR2 is FQNEAQ. The V gene lost 5 bases and the J gene lost 9 bases, with 17 bases spanning the gap. The CDR3 consists of 14 residues. The CDR3 protein is CASSLGTIEGTIYF. The CDR3 DNA follows: TGTGCCAGCAGCCTCGGGACAATCGAGGGCACCATATATTTT.

This clonotype showed up many times. This chain joins TRBV28 and TRBJ1-5, with D maybe TRBD1 (5 bases). CDR1 is MDHEN and CDR2 is SYDVKM in the germline V gene. V shed 3 bases and J shed 6 bases, with 9 bases lying between them. There are 13 residues in the CDR3. Here the CDR3 reads CASSFGGPQPQHF. CDR3 DNA sequence: TGTGCCAGCAGTTTTGGGGGACCTCAGCCCCAGCATTTT.

This clonotype has at least ten counts. The chain joins TRBV5-6 to TRBJ2-2; 8 bases are shared with TRBD1. CDR3 length equals 16 residues. The ends lost 4 bases at V and 5 bases at J; junction bases unmatched: 10. Per the germline V gene, CDR1 is SGHDT and CDR2 is YYEEEE. DNA of the CDR3: TGTGCCAGCAGCCTGGAGATCAGGGGGCGGACCGGGGAGCTGTTTTTT. Its protein is CASSLEIRGRTGELFF. Full variable domain (rest looked up from reference TRBV5-6 and TRBJ2-2): DAGVTQSPTHLIKTRGQQVTLRCSPKSGHDTVSWYQQALGQGPQFIFQYYEEEERQRGNFPDRFSGHQFPNYSSELNVNALLLGDSALYLCASSLEIRGRTGELFFGEGSRLTVL.

Judged by abundance, this clonotype is medium-sized. This sequence joins TRBV28 and TRBJ2-1; TRBD2 matches at 8 bases. The CDR3 loop spans 18 amino acids. V gave up 7 bases and J gave up 6 bases; unmatched junction bases: 20. The germline V gene has CDR1 MDHEN and CDR2 SYDVKM. DNA of the CDR3: TGTGCCAGCACCTTAGCGGGGAGGGACCACTTTTGGTCCAATGAGCAGTTCTTC. It is translated as CASTLAGRDHFWSNEQFF. Full variable domain (rest looked up from reference TRBV28 and TRBJ2-1): DVKVTQSSRYLVKRTGEKVFLECVQDMDHENMFWYRQDPGLGLRLIYFSYDVKMKEKGDIPEGYSVSREKKERFSLILESASTNQTSMYLCASTLAGRDHFWSNEQFFGPGTRLTVL.

This clonotype was found many times. The J gene is TRBJ2-5, the V gene TRBV20-1; 10 nucleotides line up with TRBD2. The CDR3 sequence is 15 residues long. Germline CDR1 reads DFQATT; CDR2 reads SNEGSKA (reference sequence). J lost 2 bases, V lost 0 bases, and 3 bases had no gene match. CDR3 in DNA: TGCAGTGCTAGAGATTGGACTAGCGGACAAGAGACCCAGTACTTC. It codes for CSARDWTSGQETQYF.

This clonotype is labeled medium-sized. This rearrangement joins TRBV7-2 to TRBJ2-7, with 8 bases matching TRBD1. Germline trimming cut 1 base from V and 3 bases from J; bases unmatched to any gene: 5. This CDR3 comprises 15 residues. The germline CDR1 and CDR2 sequences are SGHTA and FQGNSA. The CDR3 sequence: CASSLEVTGGYEQYF. The CDR3 coding sequence is TGTGCCAGCAGCTTAGAGGTCACAGGGGGCTACGAGCAGTACTTC. The variable domain in full, with the rest retrieved from reference TRBV7-2 and TRBJ2-7, is GAGVSQSPSNKVTEKGKDVELRCDPISGHTALYWYRQSLGQGLEFLIYFQGNSAPDKSGLPSDRFSAERTGGSVSTLTIQRTQQEDSAVYLCASSLEVTGGYEQYFGPGTRLTVT.

This clonotype was seen at least ten times. The chain uses TRBV4-1 and TRBJ2-5; no definite D call. The ends were cut back, 0 bases at V and 3 bases at J, with 11 bases in the middle. Germline CDR1 MGHRA, CDR2 YSYEKL. This CDR3 region has 15 residues. CDR3 protein: CASSQDPRQEETQYF. The CDR3 bases are TGCGCCAGCAGCCAAGATCCCCGCCAGGAAGAGACCCAGTACTTC.

This clonotype came up many times. The chain links TRBV18 to TRBJ1-5, with D possibly being TRBD1 (5 bases). CDR1 is KGHSH and CDR2 is LQKENI in the germline V gene. V shed 1 base and J shed 4 bases, with 14 bases lying between them. CDR3 length: 16 amino acids. The CDR3 reads CASSPLGYGGNQPQHF. CDR3 nucleotides: TGTGCCAGCTCACCACTGGGATACGGGGGAAATCAGCCCCAGCATTTT.

This clonotype ranks as medium-sized (0.01 to 0.1%). The chain combines TRBV7-2 with TRBJ2-3; 9 bases agree with TRBD1. Germline loops: CDR1 SGHTA, CDR2 FQGNSA. With V trimmed by 6 bases and J by 5 bases, 12 bases remained unmatched. The CDR3 totals 16 residues. Written as DNA, the CDR3 is TGTGCCAGCAGGCTCCCGGGACAGGGCGTAGGAGATACGCAGTATTTT. This translates into CASRLPGQGVGDTQYF.

Many counts were recorded for this clonotype. The rearrangement links TRBV5-1 to TRBJ2-7; D call uncertain. Germline CDR1 SGHRS, CDR2 YFSETQ. V lost 4 bases and J 0 bases, leaving 14 bases between the germline ends. The length of the CDR3 is 15 residues. The DNA of the CDR3 is TGCGCCAGCAGCCTATCCTACGGTAGCTCCTACGAGCAGTACTTC. It yields the protein CASSLSYGSSYEQYF.

This clonotype came up many times. The chain is built from TRBV12-5 and TRBJ1-5, with D perhaps matching TRBD1 (5 bases). The CDR3 contains 16 residues. Trimming pared 3 bases from V and 2 bases from J, leaving 14 bases between. In germline, CDR1 is LGHNT, CDR2 FRNRAP. As DNA, the CDR3 is TGTGCTAGTGGTTTTTCCCTGGCGGGGCGCAATCAGCCCCAGCATTTT. Protein sequence: CASGFSLAGRNQPQHF. The complete variable domain, with remaining parts taken from reference TRBV12-5 and TRBJ1-5, reads DARVTQTPRHKVTEMGQEVTMRCQPILGHNTVFWYRQTMMQGLELLAYFRNRAPLDDSGMPKDRFSAEMPDATLATLKIQPSEPRDSAVYFCASGFSLAGRNQPQHFGDGTRLSIL.